This T cell receptor beta chain stems from a study of blood T cell repertoires in COVID-19. The V and J ends lost 3 bases and 6 bases respectively, with 9 bases between them. This CDR3 comprises 13 residues. Germline CDR1 SGHRS, CDR2 YFSETQ. TCRdb's table, derived via immunoSEQ multiplex PCR, lists solely in-frame clones and lacks some. The sample includes about 100,000 clones, roughly 79% of them seen just once. The origin of this receptor is a woman aged 70-85 years with acute or convalescent COVID-19. V gene TRBV5-1 combines with J gene TRBJ1-4; no clear D. The sequenced sample consisted of peripheral blood. The CDR3 spells CASSSGSYEKLFF. CDR3 in DNA: TGCGCCAGCAGCTCGGGAAGTTATGAAAAACTGTTTTTT.